These 16 T cell receptor beta chains originate from one sample sequenced in a study of blood T cell repertoires in COVID-19. Generated by immunoSEQ multiplex PCR, the TCRdb table keeps only in-frame clones and is missing some. Altogether some 210,000 clones are present, about 92% being singletons, with the ten largest covering under 1.5%. Specimen: peripheral blood. Receptors were obtained from a young man with acute or convalescent COVID-19.

The table lists this clone with a few counts. V and J are TRBV28 and TRBJ2-2; D not resolved. CDR1 is MDHEN, CDR2 SYDVKM, per germline. V was trimmed by 5 bases and J by 5 bases, leaving 9 bases between them. This CDR3 spans 13 amino acids. CDR3 DNA sequence: TGTGCCAGCAGTGGAGTTAATACCGGGGAGCTGTTTTTT. It translates to CASSGVNTGELFF.

This chain joins TRBV5-1 and TRBJ2-1, with TRBD2 as a possible D gene (6 bases). CDR3 length: 16 amino acids. The V gene lost 2 bases and the J gene lost 0 bases, with 12 bases spanning the gap. The germline CDR1 and CDR2 sequences are SGHRS and YFSETQ. This CDR3 is CASSLLEGSSYNEQFF. In DNA form, the CDR3 reads TGCGCCAGCAGCTTATTGGAGGGGAGCTCCTACAATGAGCAGTTCTTC. Combining the CDR3 with reference TRBV5-1 and TRBJ2-1 gives the whole variable domain KAGVTQTPRYLIKTRGQQVTLSCSPISGHRSVSWYQQTPGQGLQFLFEYFSETQRNKGNFPGRFSGRQFSNSRSEMNVSTLELGDSALYLCASSLLEGSSYNEQFFGPGTRLTVL.

V gene TRBV3-1 (or the pseudogene TRBV3-2) combines with J gene TRBJ1-1; D possibly corresponds to TRBD1 (5 bases). Per germline, CDR1 LGHDT and CDR2 YNNKEL (reference sequence). Trimming removed 2 bases at V and 4 bases at J, with 17 bases between. The CDR3 has 16 residues. CDR3 coding DNA: TGTGCCAGCAGCCAACCTTACACTATCGGGGGCACTGAAGCTTTCTTT. It yields the protein CASSQPYTIGGTEAFF.

This chain's CDR3 is CASSLQGTTGNQPQHF. The CDR3 nucleotides are TGTGCCAGCAGCTTACAGGGGACCACTGGCAATCAGCCCCAGCATTTT. The gene calls are TRBV7-2 and TRBJ1-5, with D possibly TRBD1 on 6 matching bases. Germline V gene data show CDR1 as SGHTA and CDR2 as FQGNSA. V lost 2 bases and J 2 bases, leaving 13 bases between the germline ends. CDR3 length: 16 amino acids. Based on the CDR3 plus reference TRBV7-2 and TRBJ1-5, the full variable domain is GAGVSQSPSNKVTEKGKDVELRCDPISGHTALYWYRQSLGQGLEFLIYFQGNSAPDKSGLPSDRFSAERTGGSVSTLTIQRTQQEDSAVYLCASSLQGTTGNQPQHFGDGTRLSIL.

The chain recombines TRBV9 with TRBJ2-2, with 7 bases fitting TRBD2. The germline V gene has CDR1 SGDLS and CDR2 YYNGEE. J gave up 0 bases and V 5 bases, and 1 base lay outside the gene matches. This CDR3 is 14 amino acids long. This chain's CDR3 is CASRLAPNTGELFF. The CDR3 nucleotides are TGTGCCAGCAGACTAGCGCCGAACACCGGGGAGCTGTTTTTT. Based on the CDR3 plus reference TRBV9 and TRBJ2-2, the full variable domain is DSGVTQTPKHLITATGQRVTLRCSPRSGDLSVYWYQQSLDQGLQFLIQYYNGEERAKGNILERFSAQQFPDLHSELNLSSLELGDSALYFCASRLAPNTGELFFGEGSRLTVL.

The rearrangement joins TRBV3-1 (or the pseudogene TRBV3-2) to TRBJ2-7; D is possibly TRBD1 (5 bases). The CDR3 totals 14 residues. Germline-derived CDR1 and CDR2 are LGHDT and YNNKEL (reference sequence). Trimming cost V 0 bases and J 3 bases, with 9 bases left between them. CDR3 residues: CASSQEQARYEQYF. The DNA of the CDR3 is TGTGCCAGCAGCCAAGAACAGGCGCGCTACGAGCAGTACTTC.

As regards this clone: At one boundary the junction diverges from the germline segment, which might be a read error. This chain uses TRBV7-7 with TRBJ2-7; tentative D call: TRBD2 (5 bases). The CDR3 is made up of 13 amino acids. From germline, CDR1 is SSHAT and CDR2 FNYEAQ (reference sequence). CDR3 coding DNA: TGTGCTAGCAGCCGAGGGCTTCATGACGAGCAGTACTTC. Its translation is CASSRGLHDEQYF.

Only a few counts were recorded for this clone. The chain joins TRBV6-6 to TRBJ1-2, with 11 bases fitting TRBD1. With 6 bases clipped from V and 5 bases from J, the junction kept 5 bases outside the gene matches. CDR1 is MNHNY and CDR2 is SVGAGI in the germline V gene (reference sequence). The CDR3 is 14 amino acids. CDR3 protein: CASSNRDRGYGYTF. CDR3 DNA sequence: TGTGCCAGCAGCAACCGGGACAGGGGGTATGGCTACACCTTC.

V usage is TRBV6-5 and J usage is TRBJ1-5; 9 nucleotides line up with TRBD1. V lost 5 bases to trimming and J lost 5 bases; unmatched junction nucleotides: 4. Germline CDR1 is MNHEY and CDR2 is SVGAGI. This CDR3 contains 14 residues. The CDR3 nucleotides read TGTGCCAGCAGTCAACAGGGGGCTCATCAGCCCCAGCATTTT. It specifies CASSQQGAHQPQHF.

The chain combines TRBV6-5 with TRBJ1-2; 10 bases are a match to TRBD1. Germline assignment: CDR1 MNHEY and CDR2 SVGAGI. The CDR3 is 14 amino acids. V was pared by 6 bases and J by 8 bases, with 9 bases of the junction left unmatched. This CDR3 reads CASRETGGALGYTF. The CDR3 nucleotides are TGTGCCAGCAGGGAGACAGGGGGCGCGCTAGGCTACACCTTC.

The chain has TRBV11-3 and TRBJ1-1; tentative D call: TRBD1 (5 bases). The germline CDR1 and CDR2 sequences are SGHNT and YENEEA. Trimming pared 3 bases from V and 4 bases from J, leaving 9 bases between. The CDR3 runs to 13 residues. The CDR3: CASSLGGFTEAFF. For the CDR3, the DNA is TGTGCCAGCAGCTTGGGGGGATTCACTGAAGCTTTCTTT. Full variable domain (rest looked up from reference TRBV11-3 and TRBJ1-1): EAGVVQSPRYKIIEKKQPVAFWCNPISGHNTLYWYLQNLGQGPELLIRYENEEAVDDSQLPKDRFSAERLKGVDSTLKIQPAELGDSAVYLCASSLGGFTEAFFGQGTRLTVV.

The chain uses TRBV9 and TRBJ2-2, with D perhaps TRBD2 (5 bases). The CDR3 has 15 residues. CDR1 and CDR2 from the germline V gene are SGDLS and YYNGEE. The V end lost 1 base, the J end lost 0 bases, and 7 bases lay between the germline ends. The CDR3 sequence: CASSVRGPNTGELFF. The CDR3 DNA is TGTGCCAGCAGCGTACGAGGGCCGAACACCGGGGAGCTGTTTTTT.

This rearrangement joins TRBV5-6 to TRBJ2-3; 12 positions agree with TRBD2. From germline, CDR1 is SGHDT and CDR2 YYEEEE. This CDR3 has 17 amino acids. V shed 0 bases and J 2 bases; nucleotides not matched to a gene: 4. CDR3 residues: CASSLVTSGRTTDTQYF. DNA for the CDR3: TGTGCCAGCAGCTTGGTTACTAGCGGGAGGACCACAGATACGCAGTATTTT. Full variable domain (outside the CDR3, taken from reference TRBV5-6 and TRBJ2-3): DAGVTQSPTHLIKTRGQQVTLRCSPKSGHDTVSWYQQALGQGPQFIFQYYEEEERQRGNFPDRFSGHQFPNYSSELNVNALLLGDSALYLCASSLVTSGRTTDTQYFGPGTRLTVL.

The genes are TRBV11-2 and TRBJ1-1; no firm D call. V lost 7 bases and J lost 6, with 9 bases in between. This CDR3 has 11 residues. Germline loops: CDR1 SGHAT, CDR2 FQNNGV. Here the CDR3 reads CASTVRAEAFF. The CDR3 coding sequence is TGTGCCAGCACCGTGCGGGCTGAAGCTTTCTTT.

The chain joins TRBV6-2 or TRBV6-3 to TRBJ1-1; no clear D. V was trimmed by 2 bases and J by 6 bases, leaving 7 bases between them. The V gene's germline CDR1 is MNHEY and CDR2 SVGEGT. The CDR3 has 12 amino acids. The CDR3 nucleotides read TGTGCCAGCAGTTACAGTAGTGCTGAAGCTTTCTTT. It is translated as CASSYSSAEAFF.

This clone has just one count. The chain combines TRBV28 with TRBJ2-1; 10 bases line up with TRBD2. This CDR3 comprises 17 residues. CDR1 and CDR2 (germline): MDHEN, SYDVKM. V lost 7 bases to trimming and J lost 1 base; unmatched junction nucleotides: 10. The CDR3 loop is CASKELAGTRSYNEQFF. Here the CDR3 DNA reads TGTGCCAGCAAGGAACTAGCGGGAACCCGTTCCTACAATGAGCAGTTCTTC.